This T cell receptor (beta chain) is from a study of T-cell memory formation after mild COVID-19. V lost 0 bases, J lost 5 bases, and 11 bases stayed unmatched. This CDR3 region has 18 residues. Per the germline V gene, CDR1 is MNHNY and CDR2 is SVGAGI (reference sequence). Whole-study results and caveats: Pre-infection memory held some responding clones, suggesting pre-existing cross-reactive T cells responded. Researchers could not confirm that second-wave clones peaking on day 37 targeted SARS-CoV-2.

5'RACE, which relied on constant-segment primers, yielded TCR alpha and TCR beta cDNA libraries carrying sample barcodes and UMIs. TCRdb recomputed calls from the 5' RACE reads with MiXCR, one row per CDR3 protein. Among about 110,000 distinct CDR3 sequences listed, more than 15% were seen once. About this clonotype: No antigen is known for it.

The specimen sequenced was PBMCs or a T cell subset sorted from them (not recorded which). The clonotype comes from an adult woman who had mild COVID-19 (a few samples of this study predate the infection). Cell type and time point are not known. The rearrangement joins TRBV6-6 to TRBJ2-5, with 11 bases identical to TRBD1. For the CDR3, the DNA is TGTGCCAGCAGTTACTCCCTTAGAACGGACAGGGGGCTTGAGACCCAGTACTTC. It encodes CASSYSLRTDRGLETQYF.